This T cell receptor (beta chain) was recovered during a study of naive and memory T cell subsets. With respect to this clonotype: No antigen is known for it.

V was clipped by 6 bases and J by 3 bases; unmatched bases: 8. The CDR3 spans 16 residues. Germline V lookup: CDR1 SQVTM, CDR2 ANQGSEA. Study-wide points: From naive to CM, EM and EMRA, diversity decreased and Gini increased.

Four subsets defined by CD45RA and CD27 were sorted after CD3, CD4, CD8 and live/dead staining. Both TRBC1 and TRBC2 were covered by a beta constant-region primer of two equimolar oligonucleotides. Ligation attached a single-stranded oligonucleotide with a 12-nucleotide UMI and the SP2 primer to the cDNA 3' end. One entry per CDR3 protein results from TCRdb running MiXCR on the UMI-ligation and nested PCR reads. The repertoire has 130,000 to 150,000 distinct CDR3 sequences, about 18% of them found once; the top ten carry about 0.15%. This chain connects TRBV29-1 to TRBJ2-1; 13 bases fit TRBD2. The specimen was naive CD4+ T cells from blood. This clonotype was obtained from a human donor in good health. The CDR3 DNA sequence: TGCAGCGTCCTAGGACTAGCGGGGGACCACTACAATGAGCAGTTCTTC. Amino acid sequence: CSVLGLAGDHYNEQFF.